The TCR beta chain described here comes from a study of graft-versus-host responses after intestinal transplantation. Study-level background: Recipients were all induced with anti-thymocyte globulin, then given tacrolimus and steroids for around three years.

Sequencing was performed with immunoSEQ multiplex PCR; in TCRdb, only in-frame clones are kept and a portion is missing. Among 22,000 or so clones listed, roughly 79% were seen once. Processing released intraepithelial and lamina propria lymphocytes from the graft tissue. Trimming removed 4 bases at V and 7 bases at J, with 5 bases between. Germline values: CDR1 SGHKS, CDR2 YYEKEE (reference sequence). The CDR3 extends over 11 amino acids. This receptor was obtained from a human patient who received an intestinal transplant, so some T cells may come from the graft donor. The chain is built from TRBV5-5 and TRBJ2-2, with D hard to call. This sample comprised ileum tissue, obtained 12 days after intestinal transplant. In nucleotides, the CDR3 is TGTGCCAGCAGCGTCGGCGGGGAGCTGTTTTTT. This encodes CASSVGGELFF.